This T cell receptor (beta chain) comes out of a study of T-cell memory formation after mild COVID-19 (TCRdb year 2021). General notes on the study: TCR sequence clusters from the two donors were largely donor specific. In a couple of donors, T-cell clones that expanded and contracted after mild COVID-19 were followed by sequencing TCRalpha and TCRbeta repertoires longitudinally. Two young, previously healthy adult volunteers made up the cohort, one male and one female. Study-level results and caveats: Balanced CD4/CD8 phenotypes were observed for clones contracting from day 15 to 85, whereas a bias towards CD4+ was observed for a second wave of clones expanding from day 15 to 37. Some responding clones were detected in pre-infection memory, which suggested that pre-existing cross-reactive memory T cells had joined the SARS-CoV-2 response. Contracting CD4+ clones were found mainly in CM and EM memory subsets, while CD8+ clones were enriched in EMRA. The study covered only a couple of mild cases, and larger cohorts including severe cases with pre-infection samples were considered necessary. SARS-CoV-2 specificity of the second-wave clones peaking on day 37 was not confirmed.

Ficoll-Paque density gradient centrifugation was used to isolate PBMCs. As concerns this clonotype: This clone's antigen is unknown. No much larger clonotype is one base removed from it; base qualities were not supplied.

For sequencing, an Illumina NovaSeq 6000 was employed. cDNA libraries for TCRalpha and TCRbeta were prepared by 5'RACE using constant-segment primers, with sample barcodes and unique molecular identifiers added. Trizol reagent was used to extract RNA from every sample. Amplification of the libraries took two PCR steps, and the second step added a second sample barcode plus Illumina TruSeq adapters. Sequencing of the libraries was done on an Illumina NovaSeq, producing 2 x 150 bp paired-end reads. The authors' analysis ran thus. Reads were demultiplexed and collapsed into UMI-guided consensus sequences with migec v1.2.7. Using mixcr v2.1.11, UMI consensuses were aligned to TRA and TRB V and J templates and then assembled into clonotypes. A clonotype was counted as expanded or contracted only if both edgeR and NoisET called the change significant, with noise models trained on biological replicates. For edgeR calls, the thresholds were a false discovery rate-adjusted p below 0.01 and a log2 fold-change of 1. As an exploratory analysis of dynamics, PCA with hierarchical clustering was applied to max-normalized trajectories of the 1000 most abundant clonotypes. The CD4 or CD8 phenotype of responding clones was assigned using the separately sequenced CD4+ and CD8+ repertoires. TCRdb ran its own pipeline on the public reads, namely fastp trimming at Q25 and MiXCR clone calling, and kept in-frame beta chains. Rows with a matching CDR3 protein are joined into one entry that keeps the most common DNA and genes. The V and J calls and clone size are TCRdb's, not the authors'. This sample lists about 560,000 distinct CDR3 sequences; about a fifth were detected once. The ten top clones hold 7% to 9% of the sample.

There are 13 amino acids in the CDR3, from cysteine to phenylalanine inclusive. The entry retains the CDR3 DNA only, 39 bases that are in frame from base 1. V drops 8 bases and J drops 1 base, leaving 8 bases in between. CDR1 is given as SEHNR and CDR2 as FQNEAQ, both from the germline V gene (reference sequence). The sequence derives from an adult woman who had mild COVID-19 (a few samples of this study predate the infection). The sample titles of this study are shuffled in the database, so cell type and time point are left out; the donor was told from shared clones. The sequence joins TRBV7-9 to TRBJ2-2; the D gene is unclear. Specimen: PBMCs or a T cell subset sorted from them (not recorded which). The DNA is as follows: TGTGCCAGCGGGAAGGGGAACACCGGGGAGCTGTTTTTT. It encodes CASGKGNTGELFF.